This section outlines one T cell receptor (beta chain) sequence together with its context. The antigen is not known. Unstimulated Tregs (CD4+CD25+CD127-) and CD4+CD25- non-Tregs were sorted from PBMCs. This entry is derived from a study of Tregs in tolerant kidney transplant recipients. As for the study in general: Recipients received nonmyeloablative bone marrow transplants from related graft donors, with transient mixed chimerism.

The trim removed 4 bases at V and 4 bases at J, leaving 8 bases unmatched. This CDR3 region has 15 residues. The germline CDR1 and CDR2 sequences are SGHRS and YFSETQ. Sequenced by immunoSEQ multiplex PCR; TCRdb stores in-frame clones only, minus some. The repertoire holds 69,000 or so clones, with 70% to 90% as singletons. Whole-study findings and limits: Validation in larger populations is needed because few patients were studied. In tolerant patients, donor-specific Tregs outgrew total Tregs, suggesting antigen-driven expansion.

Sequenced here: CD4+ T cells from blood, sampled before the transplant. This clonotype was obtained from a human donor who received a combined kidney and bone marrow transplant. This chain links TRBV5-1 with TRBJ2-3; 8 bases match TRBD2. The CDR3 is CASSLSGGGPDTQYF. The DNA of the CDR3 is TGCGCCAGCAGCCTGTCGGGAGGGGGTCCAGATACGCAGTATTTT. Drawing the rest from reference TRBV5-1 and TRBJ2-3, the complete variable domain is KAGVTQTPRYLIKTRGQQVTLSCSPISGHRSVSWYQQTPGQGLQFLFEYFSETQRNKGNFPGRFSGRQFSNSRSEMNVSTLELGDSALYLCASSLSGGGPDTQYFGPGTRLTVL.